The 21 T cell receptor beta chains below come from one sample, sequenced in a study of T cell repertoires in aging, cancer and after chemotherapy. TRB rearrangements spanning V, D and J were amplified using mixed TRB-A/B primers. Each CDR3 protein gets one entry after TCRdb re-called the multiplex PCR reads with MiXCR. The sample lists about 6,200 distinct CDR3 sequences; 27% were seen once. The template was genomic DNA from peripheral blood, not RNA. Sequencing used blood. These TCRs come from a human donor in good health.

In its sample, this clonotype is medium-sized. The chain couples TRBV5-6 to TRBJ2-7; 9 bases line up with TRBD1. The CDR3 is made up of 15 amino acids. J lost 4 bases, V lost 0 bases, and 5 bases had no gene match. CDR1 is SGHDT and CDR2 is YYEEEE in the germline V gene. The CDR3, as DNA: TGTGCCAGCAGCTTGGAACAGGGGGCAGGTTACGAGCAGTACTTC. Amino acid sequence: CASSLEQGAGYEQYF.

The chain recombines TRBV10-3 with TRBJ1-5; weak D call: TRBD1 (5 bases). Trimming took off 6 bases at V and 2 bases at J, with 20 bases between the two ends. This CDR3 is built from 17 residues. Per the germline V gene, CDR1 is ENHRY and CDR2 is SYGVKD. This CDR3 reads CAIRPLGAGFGNQPQHF. The DNA of the CDR3 is TGTGCCATCAGGCCCCTTGGGGCTGGATTCGGCAATCAGCCCCAGCATTTT.

A few counts support this clonotype. V gene TRBV28 combines with J gene TRBJ2-7, with no clear D. With 6 bases removed from V and 7 bases from J, the gap between germline ends came to 13 bases. Per germline, CDR1 MDHEN and CDR2 SYDVKM. CDR3 size: 12 residues. CDR3 region: CASRRPLGEQYF. CDR3 sequence (DNA): TGTGCCAGCAGAAGGCCCCTCGGGGAGCAGTACTTC. The full variable domain, with the rest looked up from reference TRBV28 and TRBJ2-7, is DVKVTQSSRYLVKRTGEKVFLECVQDMDHENMFWYRQDPGLGLRLIYFSYDVKMKEKGDIPEGYSVSREKKERFSLILESASTNQTSMYLCASRRPLGEQYFGPGTRLTVT.

In this sample, this clonotype is medium-sized. The V call is TRBV11-2, the J call TRBJ1-6, with D possibly TRBD1 on 6 matching bases. The CDR3 extends over 15 amino acids. V was shortened by 3 bases and J by 5 bases, with 11 bases between the two germline ends. Per germline, CDR1 SGHAT and CDR2 FQNNGV. CDR3 nucleotide sequence: TGTGCCAGCAGCTTCGGTGGGACAAATAATTCACCCCTCCACTTT. Encoded protein: CASSFGGTNNSPLHF. Full variable domain (rest looked up from reference TRBV11-2 and TRBJ1-6): EAGVAQSPRYKIIEKRQSVAFWCNPISGHATLYWYQQILGQGPKLLIQFQNNGVVDDSQLPKDRFSAERLKGVDSTLKIQPAKLEDSAVYLCASSFGGTNNSPLHFGNGTRLTVT.

By its share, this clonotype is medium-sized. The rearrangement joins TRBV7-2 to TRBJ2-5; 10 bases agree with TRBD1. Germline CDR1 is SGHTA and CDR2 is FQGNSA. Trimming removed 5 bases from V and 6 bases from J; junction bases left unmatched: 9. CDR3 length equals 15 residues. CDR3 nucleotide sequence: TGTGCCAGCAGCACCGGGACAGGGGTGCGAAAGACCCAGTACTTC. This gives the protein CASSTGTGVRKTQYF.

This clonotype has more than one count but fewer than ten. This sequence joins TRBV20-1 and TRBJ2-2, with D perhaps TRBD1 (6 bases). Germline V gene data show CDR1 as DFQATT and CDR2 as SNEGSKA (reference sequence). The CDR3 consists of 17 residues. V was shortened by 4 bases and J by 1 base, with 19 bases between the two germline ends. CDR3 bases: TGCAGTGCTATGCCCGAGTTGGGCAGGGGGAACACCGGGGAGCTGTTTTTT. Amino acids: CSAMPELGRGNTGELFF.

By sample fraction, this clonotype is medium-sized. The genes are TRBV7-9 and TRBJ1-6, with D possibly TRBD1 on 6 matching bases. The ends were cut back, 1 base at V and 8 bases at J, with 6 bases in the middle. CDR1 is SEHNR and CDR2 is FQNEAQ in the germline V gene (reference sequence). The CDR3 totals 13 residues. CDR3 DNA: TGTGCCAGCAGCTTAGACAGGGATTCACCCCTCCACTTT. Translation gives CASSLDRDSPLHF.

In this sample, this clonotype is medium-sized. The chain links TRBV5-5 to TRBJ1-3; TRBD1 agrees at 7 bases. This CDR3 has 14 amino acids. V shed 1 base and J 4 bases; nucleotides not matched to a gene: 2. Germline V lookup: CDR1 SGHKS, CDR2 YYEKEE (reference sequence). The CDR3 spells CASSLTGDGNTIYF. The CDR3, as DNA: TGTGCCAGCAGCTTGACAGGGGACGGAAACACCATATATTTT.

This clonotype is medium-sized by share. This sequence joins TRBV20-1 and TRBJ2-1; TRBD2 might be the D (5 bases). Germline CDR1 DFQATT, CDR2 SNEGSKA (reference sequence). V lost 0 bases, J lost 9 bases, and 15 bases lay in between. This CDR3 comprises 14 residues. Written as DNA, the CDR3 is TGCAGTGCTAGAGATAGGGAGAAGGGAGCTGAGCAGTTCTTC. Translation gives CSARDREKGAEQFF.

This clonotype occurred a few times. J is TRBJ1-1 and V is TRBV25-1; 7 nucleotides align to TRBD1. The J segment lost 1 base and the V segment lost 7 bases, leaving 9 bases of the junction unmatched. CDR1 and CDR2 from the germline V gene are MGHDK and SYGVNS. There are 15 residues in the CDR3. CDR3 loop: CASTNAGQPNTEAFF. The DNA for the CDR3 is TGTGCCAGCACCAATGCGGGACAGCCGAACACTGAAGCTTTCTTT.

The chain carries TRBV7-6 and TRBJ2-3, with D tentatively TRBD2 (5 bases). Per the germline V gene, CDR1 is SGHVS and CDR2 is FNYEAQ. The CDR3 is 15 residues long. Trimming cost V 3 bases and J 4 bases, with 14 bases left between them. CDR3 amino acids: CASSFGPGSPDTQYF. As DNA, the CDR3 is TGTGCCAGCAGCTTTGGACCGGGGTCGCCAGATACGCAGTATTTT.

Relative to its sample, this clonotype is medium-sized. This rearrangement joins TRBV30 to TRBJ1-2, with TRBD1 identical over 9 bases. Germline V gene data show CDR1 as GTSNPN and CDR2 as SVGIG (reference sequence). J was trimmed by 2 bases and V by 3 bases; bases with no gene match: 1. The CDR3 runs 13 residues. Here the CDR3 DNA reads TGTGCCTGGAGGACAGGGGGAAACTATGGCTACACCTTC. It translates to CAWRTGGNYGYTF.

The genes are TRBV5-4 and TRBJ2-5, with D possibly being TRBD2 (7 bases). The germline V gene encodes CDR1 SGHNT and CDR2 YYREEE (reference sequence). The length of the CDR3 is 14 residues. The V and J ends lost 0 bases and 5 bases respectively, with 11 bases between them. The CDR3 bases are TGTGCCAGCAGCTTGGCCGGGGGGCGGGAGACCCAGTACTTC. It codes for CASSLAGGRETQYF. Complete variable domain (other parts from reference TRBV5-4 and TRBJ2-5): ETGVTQSPTHLIKTRGQQVTLRCSSQSGHNTVSWYQQALGQGPQFIFQYYREEENGRGNFPPRFSGLQFPNYSSELNVNALELDDSALYLCASSLAGGRETQYFGPGTRLLVL.

This clonotype has only one observation. The gene calls are TRBV25-1 and TRBJ2-7; D is unclear. The CDR3 consists of 17 residues. Looked up from germline, CDR1 is MGHDK and CDR2 is SYGVNS. Trimming took 3 bases from V and 0 from J, leaving 18 bases between them. The CDR3 loop is CASSDSTSGLSSYEQYF. The CDR3 DNA is TGTGCCAGCAGTGATTCCACGTCAGGTTTAAGCTCCTACGAGCAGTACTTC.

The chain carries TRBV4-1 and TRBJ2-7; D is ambiguous. In germline, CDR1 is MGHRA, CDR2 YSYEKL. Trimming took off 0 bases at V and 2 bases at J, with 11 bases between the two ends. CDR3 length equals 15 residues. The CDR3 DNA follows: TGCGCCAGCAGCCAAGAAAACGGCCCGCCCTACGAGCAGTACTTC. Translating it yields CASSQENGPPYEQYF.

This clonotype was detected only a few times. The chain has TRBV24-1 and TRBJ1-5; D call uncertain. There are 12 residues in the CDR3. Trimming left V 0 bases short and J 9 bases short, with 5 bases between. Germline CDR1 reads KGHDR; CDR2 reads SFDVKD. CDR3 sequence reads: CATSDLVGPQHF. CDR3 in DNA: TGTGCCACCAGTGATTTGGTAGGGCCCCAGCATTTT.

This sequence joins TRBV19 and TRBJ1-2; TRBD1 agrees at 9 bases. Germline CDR1 LNHDA, CDR2 SQIVND (reference sequence). The CDR3 runs 13 residues. The V and J ends lost 5 bases and 9 bases, in that order; junction bases with no gene match: 7. The CDR3 sequence is CASSGPGTGRYTF. CDR3 in DNA: TGTGCCAGTAGTGGTCCCGGGACAGGGCGCTACACCTTC.

This clonotype rates as medium-sized (0.01 to 0.1%). The rearrangement uses TRBV6-1 and TRBJ2-5; the D gene is possibly TRBD1 (5 bases). Germline loops: CDR1 MNHNS, CDR2 SASEGT. CDR3 size: 15 residues. Between the trimmed V and J ends, which lost 0 bases and 5 bases, there was a span of 13 bases. In DNA form, the CDR3 reads TGTGCCAGCAGTGAAGCAGGCAGGGTAAGGGAGACCCAGTACTTC. Its protein is CASSEAGRVRETQYF.

By its share, this clonotype is medium-sized. The chain uses TRBV6-6 and TRBJ2-2; weak D call: TRBD2 (5 bases). This CDR3 spans 16 amino acids. CDR1 is MNHNY, CDR2 SVGAGI, per germline (reference sequence). V was trimmed by 7 bases and J by 0 bases, leaving 15 bases between them. CDR3 nucleotide sequence: TGTGCCAGCAAACAATGGAGCGGAACGAACACCGGGGAGCTGTTTTTT. Residues: CASKQWSGTNTGELFF.

Concerning this clonotype: Mismatch with germline at one junction end may stem from a read error. V is TRBV5-1 and J is TRBJ1-4; D unclear. CDR1 and CDR2 from the germline V gene are SGHRS and YFSETQ. This CDR3 comprises 14 residues. The CDR3 DNA sequence: TGTGCCAGCAGCTCCGGGTCCGGAAATGAAAAACTGTTTTTT. This translates into CASSSGSGNEKLFF.

This clonotype was seen a handful of times. The chain combines TRBV29-1 with TRBJ2-3, with D maybe TRBD2 (6 bases). V shed 7 bases and J shed 0 bases, with 8 bases lying between them. CDR1 and CDR2 (germline): SQVTM, ANQGSEA. The CDR3 sequence is 12 residues long. Here the CDR3 DNA reads TGCAGCGCAAGCGGGAGCACAGATACGCAGTATTTT. It encodes CSASGSTDTQYF.